This T cell receptor beta chain was profiled in a study of T-cell reconstitution after alpha-beta-depleted transplantation in children. General study points: Several hundred expanded graft clones reportedly gave rise to the alpha-beta T cells present about two months after transplant.

Molecular barcoding with unique molecular identifiers was used for the TCRbeta library. A single record per CDR3 protein comes from TCRdb applying MiXCR to the PCR reads. The table includes hundreds of thousands of distinct CDR3 sequences, roughly a tenth detected once. This CDR3 contains 15 residues. After removal of 3 bases from V and 5 bases from J, the junction contained 10 bases not matched to a gene. The table lists this clonotype with many counts. Its antigen is unidentified. The sequence derives from a child aged 2-15 years with inherited bone marrow failure, due to receive a stem cell transplant. This chain uses TRBV12-3 or TRBV12-4 with TRBJ2-7; 7 bases align to TRBD1. The sample was PBMCs, taken before TCRalphabeta/CD19-depleted stem cell transplant. The CDR3 nucleotides are TGTGCCAGCAGTTTCGTTCGACAGGGTTTTGACGAGCAGTACTTC. Its protein product is CASSFVRQGFDEQYF.